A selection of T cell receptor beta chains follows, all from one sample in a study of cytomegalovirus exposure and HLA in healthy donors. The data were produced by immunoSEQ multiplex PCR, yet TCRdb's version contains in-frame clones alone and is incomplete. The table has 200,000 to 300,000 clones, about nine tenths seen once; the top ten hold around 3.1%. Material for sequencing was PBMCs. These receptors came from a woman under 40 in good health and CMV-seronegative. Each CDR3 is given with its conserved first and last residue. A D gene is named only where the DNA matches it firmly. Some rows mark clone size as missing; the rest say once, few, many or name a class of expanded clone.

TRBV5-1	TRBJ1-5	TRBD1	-	CASSLYPPGTGTGNQPQHF	TGCGCCAGCAGCTTATACCCTCCGGGGACAGGGACAGGCAATCAGCCCCAGCATTTT
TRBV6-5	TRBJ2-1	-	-	CASSSTSRLYNEQFF	TGTGCCAGCAGTTCCACCTCCCGTCTCTACAATGAGCAGTTCTTC
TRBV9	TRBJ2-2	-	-	CASSVGGMNTGELFF	TGTGCCAGCAGCGTAGGAGGGATGAACACCGGGGAGCTGTTTTTT
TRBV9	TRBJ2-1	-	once	CASSGSDSRAYNEQFF	TGTGCCAGCAGCGGCTCCGATTCGAGGGCCTACAATGAGCAGTTCTTC
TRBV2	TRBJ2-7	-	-	CASSEEIAYEQYF	TGTGCCAGCAGTGAAGAAATAGCCTACGAGCAGTACTTC
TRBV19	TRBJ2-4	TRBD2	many	CASSTKGLADGGAKNIQYF	TGTGCCAGTAGTACCAAGGGACTAGCGGACGGCGGAGCCAAAAACATTCAGTACTTC
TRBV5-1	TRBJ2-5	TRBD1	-	CASSQRQGAEGETQYF	TGCGCCAGCAGCCAAAGACAGGGGGCAGAGGGGGAGACCCAGTACTTC
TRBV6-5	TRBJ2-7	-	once	CASSPRAGASYEQYF	TGTGCCAGCAGTCCCAGGGCAGGGGCGTCATACGAGCAGTACTTC
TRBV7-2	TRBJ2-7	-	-	CASSLGRGPYEQYF	TGTGCCAGCAGCTTAGGCCGGGGCCCTTACGAGCAGTACTTC
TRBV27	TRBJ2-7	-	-	CASSLWGGSSYEQYF	TGTGCCAGCAGTTTATGGGGAGGTAGCTCCTACGAGCAGTACTTC
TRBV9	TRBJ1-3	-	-	CASTVRGNTIYF	TGTGCCAGCACCGTGCGGGGAAACACCATATATTTT
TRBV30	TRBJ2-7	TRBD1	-	CAWSVDRGYEQYF	TGTGCCTGGAGTGTGGACAGGGGATACGAGCAGTACTTC
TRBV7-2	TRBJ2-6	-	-	CASAGARDSGANVLTF	TGTGCCAGCGCCGGGGCAAGGGACTCTGGGGCCAACGTCCTGACTTTC
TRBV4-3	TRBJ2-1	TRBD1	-	CASSQDGIGTGGFNEQFF	TGCGCCAGCAGCCAAGATGGAATCGGGACAGGGGGCTTCAATGAGCAGTTCTTC
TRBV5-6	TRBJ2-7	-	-	CASSLFTSYEQYF	TGTGCCAGCAGCTTGTTTACTTCCTACGAGCAGTACTTC
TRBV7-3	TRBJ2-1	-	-	CASSYDFNEQFF	TGTGCCAGCAGCTATGATTTCAATGAGCAGTTCTTC
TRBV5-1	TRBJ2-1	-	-	CASSLNSGADEQFF	TGCGCCAGCAGCTTGAATTCAGGGGCCGATGAGCAGTTCTTC
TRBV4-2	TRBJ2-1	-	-	CASSQGGTNEQFF	TGTGCCAGCAGCCAAGGGGGGACCAATGAGCAGTTCTTC
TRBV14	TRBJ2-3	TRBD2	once	CASSQELAGTTDTQYF	TGTGCCAGCAGCCAAGAATTAGCGGGAACGACAGATACGCAGTATTTT
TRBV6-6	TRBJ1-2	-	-	CGIREMNYGYTF	TGTGGGATAAGGGAAATGAACTATGGCTACACCTTC
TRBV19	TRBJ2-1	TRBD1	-	CASSTRQGTYNEQFF	TGTGCCAGTAGTACCCGACAGGGTACATACAATGAGCAGTTCTTC